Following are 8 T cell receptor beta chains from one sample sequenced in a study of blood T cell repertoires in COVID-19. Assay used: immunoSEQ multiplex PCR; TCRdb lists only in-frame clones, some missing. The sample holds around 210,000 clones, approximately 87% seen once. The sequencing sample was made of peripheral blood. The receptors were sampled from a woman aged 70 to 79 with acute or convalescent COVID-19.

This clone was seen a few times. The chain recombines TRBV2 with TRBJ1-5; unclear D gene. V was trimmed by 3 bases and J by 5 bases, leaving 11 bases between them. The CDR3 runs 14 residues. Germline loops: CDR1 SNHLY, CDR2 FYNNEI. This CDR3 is CASSDSLGDQPQHF. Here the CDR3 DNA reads TGTGCCAGCAGTGATAGCCTGGGAGATCAGCCCCAGCATTTT. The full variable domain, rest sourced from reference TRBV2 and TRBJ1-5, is EPEVTQTPSHQVTQMGQEVILRCVPISNHLYFYWYRQILGQKVEFLVSFYNNEISEKSEIFDDQFSVERPDGSNFTLKIRSTKLEDSAMYFCASSDSLGDQPQHFGDGTRLSIL.

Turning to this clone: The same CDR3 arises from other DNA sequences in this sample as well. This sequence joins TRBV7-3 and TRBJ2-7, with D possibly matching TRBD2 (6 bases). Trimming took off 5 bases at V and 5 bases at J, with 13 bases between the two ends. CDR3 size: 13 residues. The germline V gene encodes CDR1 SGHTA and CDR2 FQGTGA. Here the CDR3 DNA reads TGTGCCAGCAGCCTCGGGGGAGGAAACGAGCAGTACTTC. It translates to CASSLGGGNEQYF.

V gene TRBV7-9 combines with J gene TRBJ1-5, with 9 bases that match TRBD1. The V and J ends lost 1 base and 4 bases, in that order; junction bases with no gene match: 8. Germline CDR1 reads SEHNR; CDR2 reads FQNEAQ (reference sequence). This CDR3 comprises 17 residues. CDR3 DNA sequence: TGTGCCAGCAGCTTAGGGATGACAGGGGGTGGAAATCAGCCCCAGCATTTT. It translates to CASSLGMTGGGNQPQHF.

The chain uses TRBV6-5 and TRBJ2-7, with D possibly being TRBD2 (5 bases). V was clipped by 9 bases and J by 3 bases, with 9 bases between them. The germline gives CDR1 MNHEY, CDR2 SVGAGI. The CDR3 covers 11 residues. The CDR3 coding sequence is TGTGCCAGTATCGGGGTCTACGAGCAGTACTTC. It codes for CASIGVYEQYF.

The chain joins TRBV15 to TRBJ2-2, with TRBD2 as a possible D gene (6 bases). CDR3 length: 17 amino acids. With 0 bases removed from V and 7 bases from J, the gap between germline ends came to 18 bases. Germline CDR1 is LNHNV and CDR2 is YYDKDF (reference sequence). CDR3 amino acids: CATSRDRSSFGGGELFF. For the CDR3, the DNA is TGTGCCACCAGCAGAGATCGGTCCAGCTTCGGGGGCGGGGAGCTGTTTTTT.

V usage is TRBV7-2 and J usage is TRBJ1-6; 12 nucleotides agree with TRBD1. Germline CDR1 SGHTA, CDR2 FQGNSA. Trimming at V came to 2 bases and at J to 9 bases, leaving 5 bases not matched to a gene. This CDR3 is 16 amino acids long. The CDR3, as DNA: TGTGCCAGCAGCTTAAGGCCGGGACAGGGGGCTTCACCCCTCCACTTT. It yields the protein CASSLRPGQGASPLHF.

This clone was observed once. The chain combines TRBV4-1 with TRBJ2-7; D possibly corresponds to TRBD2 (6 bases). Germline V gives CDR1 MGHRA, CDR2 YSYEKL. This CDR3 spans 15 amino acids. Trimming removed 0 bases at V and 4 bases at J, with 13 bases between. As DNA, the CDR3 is TGCGCCAGCAGCCAAGATCCCGGGGGAGTTTACGAGCAGTACTTC. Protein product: CASSQDPGGVYEQYF.

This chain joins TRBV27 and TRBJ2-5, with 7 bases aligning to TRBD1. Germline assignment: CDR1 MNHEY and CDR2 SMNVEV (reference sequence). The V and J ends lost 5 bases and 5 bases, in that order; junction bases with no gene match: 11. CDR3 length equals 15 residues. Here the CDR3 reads CASSPARQGRETQYF. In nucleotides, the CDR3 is TGTGCCAGCAGTCCCGCTCGACAGGGACGGGAGACCCAGTACTTC.